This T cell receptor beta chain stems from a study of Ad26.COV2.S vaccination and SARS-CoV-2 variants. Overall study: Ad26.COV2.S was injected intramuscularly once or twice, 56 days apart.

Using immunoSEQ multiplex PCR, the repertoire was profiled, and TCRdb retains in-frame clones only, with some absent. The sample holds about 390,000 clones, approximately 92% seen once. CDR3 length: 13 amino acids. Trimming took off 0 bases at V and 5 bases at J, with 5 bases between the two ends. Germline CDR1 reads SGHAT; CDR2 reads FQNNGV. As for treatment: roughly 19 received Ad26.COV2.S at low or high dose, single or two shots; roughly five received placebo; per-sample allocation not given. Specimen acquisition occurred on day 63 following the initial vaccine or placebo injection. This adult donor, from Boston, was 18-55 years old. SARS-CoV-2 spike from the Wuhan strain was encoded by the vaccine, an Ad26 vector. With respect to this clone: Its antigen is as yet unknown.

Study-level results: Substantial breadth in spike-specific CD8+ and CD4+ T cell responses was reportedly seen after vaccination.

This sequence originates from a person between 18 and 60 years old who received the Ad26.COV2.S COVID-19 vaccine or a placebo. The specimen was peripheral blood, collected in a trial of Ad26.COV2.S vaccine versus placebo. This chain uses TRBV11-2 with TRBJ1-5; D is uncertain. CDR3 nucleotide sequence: TGTGCCAGCAGCTTAGATCGGGATCAGCCCCAGCATTTT. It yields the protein CASSLDRDQPQHF.